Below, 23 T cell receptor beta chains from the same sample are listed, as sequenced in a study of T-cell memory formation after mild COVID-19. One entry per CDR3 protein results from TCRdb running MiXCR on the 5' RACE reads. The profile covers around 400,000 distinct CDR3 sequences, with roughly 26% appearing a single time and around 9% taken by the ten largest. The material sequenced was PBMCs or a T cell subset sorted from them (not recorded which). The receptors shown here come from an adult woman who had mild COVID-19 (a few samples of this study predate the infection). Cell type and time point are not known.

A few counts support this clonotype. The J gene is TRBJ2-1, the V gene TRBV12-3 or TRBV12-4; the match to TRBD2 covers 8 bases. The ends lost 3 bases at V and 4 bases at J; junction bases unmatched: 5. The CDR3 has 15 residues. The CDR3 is CASSFSGSLYNEQFF. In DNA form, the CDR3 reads TGTGCCAGCAGTTTCAGCGGGAGTCTATACAATGAGCAGTTCTTC.

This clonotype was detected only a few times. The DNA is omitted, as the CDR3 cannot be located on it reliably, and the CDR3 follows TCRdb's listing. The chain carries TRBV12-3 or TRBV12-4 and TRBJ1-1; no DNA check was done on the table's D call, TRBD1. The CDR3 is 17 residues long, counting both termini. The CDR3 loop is CASSFFGQLPPNTEAFF.

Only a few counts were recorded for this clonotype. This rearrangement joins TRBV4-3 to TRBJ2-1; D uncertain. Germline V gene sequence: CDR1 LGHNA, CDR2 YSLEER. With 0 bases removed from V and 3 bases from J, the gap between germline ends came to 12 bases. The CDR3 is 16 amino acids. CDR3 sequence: CASSQDLTWNYNEQFF. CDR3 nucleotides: TGCGCCAGCAGCCAAGATCTAACTTGGAACTACAATGAGCAGTTCTTC.

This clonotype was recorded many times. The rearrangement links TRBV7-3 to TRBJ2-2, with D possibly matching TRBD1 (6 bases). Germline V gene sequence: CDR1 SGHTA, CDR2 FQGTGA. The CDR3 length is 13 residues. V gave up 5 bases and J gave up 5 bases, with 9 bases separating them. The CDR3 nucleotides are TGTGCCAGCAGCCACCAGGGGACCGGGGAGCTGTTTTTT. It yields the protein CASSHQGTGELFF.

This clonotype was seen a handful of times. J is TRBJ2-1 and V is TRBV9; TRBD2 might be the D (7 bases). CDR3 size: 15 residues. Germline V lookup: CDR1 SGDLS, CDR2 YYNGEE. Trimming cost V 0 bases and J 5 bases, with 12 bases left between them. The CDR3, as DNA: TGTGCCAGCAGCGTAGTGGGGGGGCCAAACAATGAGCAGTTCTTC. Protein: CASSVVGGPNNEQFF.

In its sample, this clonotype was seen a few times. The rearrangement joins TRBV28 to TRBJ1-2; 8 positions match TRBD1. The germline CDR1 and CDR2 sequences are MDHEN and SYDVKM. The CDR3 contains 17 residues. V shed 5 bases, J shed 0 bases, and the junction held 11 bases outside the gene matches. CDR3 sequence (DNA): TGTGCCAGCAGTCCAGGGGGCGCAGGTTCATCTAACTATGGCTACACCTTC. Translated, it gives CASSPGGAGSSNYGYTF.

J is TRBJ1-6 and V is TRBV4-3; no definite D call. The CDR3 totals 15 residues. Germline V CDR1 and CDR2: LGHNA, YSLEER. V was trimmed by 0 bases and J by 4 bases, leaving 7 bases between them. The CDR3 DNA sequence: TGCGCCAGCAGCCAAGAGTCGGTTTATAATTCACCCCTCCACTTT. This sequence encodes CASSQESVYNSPLHF.

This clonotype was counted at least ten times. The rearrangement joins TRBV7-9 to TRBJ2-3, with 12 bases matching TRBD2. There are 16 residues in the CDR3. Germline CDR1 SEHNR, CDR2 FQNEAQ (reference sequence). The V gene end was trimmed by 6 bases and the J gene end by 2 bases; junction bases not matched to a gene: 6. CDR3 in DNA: TGTGCCAGCAGGCCAGGACTAGCGGGGATCACAGATACGCAGTATTTT. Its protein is CASRPGLAGITDTQYF.

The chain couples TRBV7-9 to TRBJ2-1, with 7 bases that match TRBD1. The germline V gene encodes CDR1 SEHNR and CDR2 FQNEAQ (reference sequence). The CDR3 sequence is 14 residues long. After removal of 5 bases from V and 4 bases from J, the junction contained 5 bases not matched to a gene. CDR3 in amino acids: CASSPRTGYNEQFF. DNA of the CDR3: TGTGCCAGCAGCCCGCGGACAGGTTACAATGAGCAGTTCTTC.

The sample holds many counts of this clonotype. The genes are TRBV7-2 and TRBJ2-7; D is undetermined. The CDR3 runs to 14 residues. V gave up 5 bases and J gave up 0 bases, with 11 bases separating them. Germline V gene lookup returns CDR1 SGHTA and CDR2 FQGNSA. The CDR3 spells CASSPYLSSYEQYF. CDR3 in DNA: TGTGCCAGCAGCCCCTATCTGAGCTCCTACGAGCAGTACTTC.

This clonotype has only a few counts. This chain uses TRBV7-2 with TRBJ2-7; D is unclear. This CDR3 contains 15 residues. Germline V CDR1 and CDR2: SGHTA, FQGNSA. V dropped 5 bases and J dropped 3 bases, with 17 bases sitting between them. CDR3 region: CASSVSRQPYYEQYF. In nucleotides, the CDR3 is TGTGCCAGCAGCGTATCTCGTCAGCCCTACTACGAGCAGTACTTC.

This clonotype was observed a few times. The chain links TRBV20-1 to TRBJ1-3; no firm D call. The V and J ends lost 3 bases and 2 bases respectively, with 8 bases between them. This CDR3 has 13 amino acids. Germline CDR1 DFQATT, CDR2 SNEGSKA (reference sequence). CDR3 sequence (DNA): TGCAGTGCTAGTGCTCTGGCTGGAAACACCATATATTTT. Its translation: CSASALAGNTIYF.

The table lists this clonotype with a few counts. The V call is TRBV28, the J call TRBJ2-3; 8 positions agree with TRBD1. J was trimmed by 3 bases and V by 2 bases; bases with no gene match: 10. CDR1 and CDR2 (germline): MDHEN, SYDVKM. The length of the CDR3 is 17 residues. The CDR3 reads CASSLRSWTGITDTQYF. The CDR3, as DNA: TGTGCCAGCAGTTTAAGGTCTTGGACAGGGATTACAGATACGCAGTATTTT. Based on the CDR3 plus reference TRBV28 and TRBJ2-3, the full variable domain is DVKVTQSSRYLVKRTGEKVFLECVQDMDHENMFWYRQDPGLGLRLIYFSYDVKMKEKGDIPEGYSVSREKKERFSLILESASTNQTSMYLCASSLRSWTGITDTQYFGPGTRLTVL.

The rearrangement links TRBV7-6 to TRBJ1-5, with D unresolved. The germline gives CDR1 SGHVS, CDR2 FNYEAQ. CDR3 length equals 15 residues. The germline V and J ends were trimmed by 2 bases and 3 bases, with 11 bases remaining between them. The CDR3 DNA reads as TGTGCCAGCAGCTTATCCGTGGGGAACAATCAGCCCCAGCATTTT. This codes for CASSLSVGNNQPQHF.

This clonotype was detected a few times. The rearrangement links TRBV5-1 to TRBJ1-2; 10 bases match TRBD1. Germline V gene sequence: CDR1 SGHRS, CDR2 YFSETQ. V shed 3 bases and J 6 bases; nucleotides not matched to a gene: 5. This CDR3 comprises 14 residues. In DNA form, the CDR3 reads TGCGCCAGCAGCTCGGGACAGGGGAGCCATGGCTACACCTTC. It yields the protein CASSSGQGSHGYTF. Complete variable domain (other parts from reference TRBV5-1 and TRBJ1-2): KAGVTQTPRYLIKTRGQQVTLSCSPISGHRSVSWYQQTPGQGLQFLFEYFSETQRNKGNFPGRFSGRQFSNSRSEMNVSTLELGDSALYLCASSSGQGSHGYTFGSGTRLTVV.

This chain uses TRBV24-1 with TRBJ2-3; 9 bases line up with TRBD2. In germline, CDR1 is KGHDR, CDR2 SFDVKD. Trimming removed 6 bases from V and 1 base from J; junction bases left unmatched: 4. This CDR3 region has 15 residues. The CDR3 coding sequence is TGTGCCACCAGTATTAGCGGGAGAGGCACAGATACGCAGTATTTT. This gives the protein CATSISGRGTDTQYF.

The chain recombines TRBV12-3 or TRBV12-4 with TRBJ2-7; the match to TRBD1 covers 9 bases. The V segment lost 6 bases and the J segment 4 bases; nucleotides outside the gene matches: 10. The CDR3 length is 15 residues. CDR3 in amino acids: CASSLDWDREYEQYF. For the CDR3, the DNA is TGTGCCAGCAGCCTGGATTGGGACAGGGAGTACGAGCAGTACTTC.

CDR3 nucleotides: TGCAGTGCTAGAGCGATCCAGAGCTCCTACGAGCAGTACTTC. It yields the protein CSARAIQSSYEQYF. This chain joins TRBV20-1 and TRBJ2-7; D is undetermined. The CDR3 covers 14 residues. CDR1 is DFQATT, CDR2 SNEGSKA, per germline (reference sequence). Trimming pared 1 base from V and 0 bases from J, leaving 10 bases between.

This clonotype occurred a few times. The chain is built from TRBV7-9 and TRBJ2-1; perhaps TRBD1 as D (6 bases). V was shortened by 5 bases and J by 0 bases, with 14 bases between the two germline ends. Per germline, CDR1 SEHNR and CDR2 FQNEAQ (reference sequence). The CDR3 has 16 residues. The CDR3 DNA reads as TGTGCCAGCAGCCGGACAGTCTCCAGCTCCTACAATGAGCAGTTCTTC. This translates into CASSRTVSSSYNEQFF.

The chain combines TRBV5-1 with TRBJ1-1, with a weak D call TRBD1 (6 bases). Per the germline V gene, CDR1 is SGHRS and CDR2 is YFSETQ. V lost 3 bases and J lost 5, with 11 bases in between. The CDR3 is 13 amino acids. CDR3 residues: CASSSTGITEAFF. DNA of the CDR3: TGCGCCAGCAGCTCGACAGGTATTACTGAAGCTTTCTTT.

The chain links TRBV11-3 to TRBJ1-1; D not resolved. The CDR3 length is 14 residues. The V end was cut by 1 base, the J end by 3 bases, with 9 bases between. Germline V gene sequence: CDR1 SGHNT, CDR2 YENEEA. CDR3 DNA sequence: TGTGCCAGCAGCTTAGGACCAGGCGACACTGAAGCTTTCTTT. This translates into CASSLGPGDTEAFF.

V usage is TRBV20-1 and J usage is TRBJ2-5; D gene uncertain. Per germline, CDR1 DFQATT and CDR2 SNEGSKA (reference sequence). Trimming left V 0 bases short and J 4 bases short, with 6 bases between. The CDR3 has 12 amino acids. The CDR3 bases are TGCAGTGCTAGAGAGGAAGGAGAGACCCAGTACTTC. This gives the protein CSAREEGETQYF.

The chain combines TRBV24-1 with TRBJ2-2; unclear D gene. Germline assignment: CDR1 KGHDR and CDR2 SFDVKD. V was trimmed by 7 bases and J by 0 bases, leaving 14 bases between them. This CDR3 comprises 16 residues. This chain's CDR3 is CATRSGPLPNTGELFF. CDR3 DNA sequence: TGTGCCACCAGATCCGGGCCCCTCCCGAACACCGGGGAGCTGTTTTTT.